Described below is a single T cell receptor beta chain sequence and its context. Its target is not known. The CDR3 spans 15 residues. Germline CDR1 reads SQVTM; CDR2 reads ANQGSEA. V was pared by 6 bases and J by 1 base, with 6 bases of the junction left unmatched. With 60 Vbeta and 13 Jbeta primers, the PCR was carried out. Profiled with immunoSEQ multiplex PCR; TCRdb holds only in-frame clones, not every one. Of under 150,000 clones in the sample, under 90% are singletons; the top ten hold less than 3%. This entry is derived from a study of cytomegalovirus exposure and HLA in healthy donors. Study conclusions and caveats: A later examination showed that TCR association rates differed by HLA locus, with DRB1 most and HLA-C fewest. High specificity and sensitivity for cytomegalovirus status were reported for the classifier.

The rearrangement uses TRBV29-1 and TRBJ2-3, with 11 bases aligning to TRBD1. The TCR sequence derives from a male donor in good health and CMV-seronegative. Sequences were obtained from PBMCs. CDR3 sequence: CSVGQGASGTDTQYF. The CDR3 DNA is TGCAGCGTAGGACAGGGGGCGTCTGGCACAGATACGCAGTATTTT.